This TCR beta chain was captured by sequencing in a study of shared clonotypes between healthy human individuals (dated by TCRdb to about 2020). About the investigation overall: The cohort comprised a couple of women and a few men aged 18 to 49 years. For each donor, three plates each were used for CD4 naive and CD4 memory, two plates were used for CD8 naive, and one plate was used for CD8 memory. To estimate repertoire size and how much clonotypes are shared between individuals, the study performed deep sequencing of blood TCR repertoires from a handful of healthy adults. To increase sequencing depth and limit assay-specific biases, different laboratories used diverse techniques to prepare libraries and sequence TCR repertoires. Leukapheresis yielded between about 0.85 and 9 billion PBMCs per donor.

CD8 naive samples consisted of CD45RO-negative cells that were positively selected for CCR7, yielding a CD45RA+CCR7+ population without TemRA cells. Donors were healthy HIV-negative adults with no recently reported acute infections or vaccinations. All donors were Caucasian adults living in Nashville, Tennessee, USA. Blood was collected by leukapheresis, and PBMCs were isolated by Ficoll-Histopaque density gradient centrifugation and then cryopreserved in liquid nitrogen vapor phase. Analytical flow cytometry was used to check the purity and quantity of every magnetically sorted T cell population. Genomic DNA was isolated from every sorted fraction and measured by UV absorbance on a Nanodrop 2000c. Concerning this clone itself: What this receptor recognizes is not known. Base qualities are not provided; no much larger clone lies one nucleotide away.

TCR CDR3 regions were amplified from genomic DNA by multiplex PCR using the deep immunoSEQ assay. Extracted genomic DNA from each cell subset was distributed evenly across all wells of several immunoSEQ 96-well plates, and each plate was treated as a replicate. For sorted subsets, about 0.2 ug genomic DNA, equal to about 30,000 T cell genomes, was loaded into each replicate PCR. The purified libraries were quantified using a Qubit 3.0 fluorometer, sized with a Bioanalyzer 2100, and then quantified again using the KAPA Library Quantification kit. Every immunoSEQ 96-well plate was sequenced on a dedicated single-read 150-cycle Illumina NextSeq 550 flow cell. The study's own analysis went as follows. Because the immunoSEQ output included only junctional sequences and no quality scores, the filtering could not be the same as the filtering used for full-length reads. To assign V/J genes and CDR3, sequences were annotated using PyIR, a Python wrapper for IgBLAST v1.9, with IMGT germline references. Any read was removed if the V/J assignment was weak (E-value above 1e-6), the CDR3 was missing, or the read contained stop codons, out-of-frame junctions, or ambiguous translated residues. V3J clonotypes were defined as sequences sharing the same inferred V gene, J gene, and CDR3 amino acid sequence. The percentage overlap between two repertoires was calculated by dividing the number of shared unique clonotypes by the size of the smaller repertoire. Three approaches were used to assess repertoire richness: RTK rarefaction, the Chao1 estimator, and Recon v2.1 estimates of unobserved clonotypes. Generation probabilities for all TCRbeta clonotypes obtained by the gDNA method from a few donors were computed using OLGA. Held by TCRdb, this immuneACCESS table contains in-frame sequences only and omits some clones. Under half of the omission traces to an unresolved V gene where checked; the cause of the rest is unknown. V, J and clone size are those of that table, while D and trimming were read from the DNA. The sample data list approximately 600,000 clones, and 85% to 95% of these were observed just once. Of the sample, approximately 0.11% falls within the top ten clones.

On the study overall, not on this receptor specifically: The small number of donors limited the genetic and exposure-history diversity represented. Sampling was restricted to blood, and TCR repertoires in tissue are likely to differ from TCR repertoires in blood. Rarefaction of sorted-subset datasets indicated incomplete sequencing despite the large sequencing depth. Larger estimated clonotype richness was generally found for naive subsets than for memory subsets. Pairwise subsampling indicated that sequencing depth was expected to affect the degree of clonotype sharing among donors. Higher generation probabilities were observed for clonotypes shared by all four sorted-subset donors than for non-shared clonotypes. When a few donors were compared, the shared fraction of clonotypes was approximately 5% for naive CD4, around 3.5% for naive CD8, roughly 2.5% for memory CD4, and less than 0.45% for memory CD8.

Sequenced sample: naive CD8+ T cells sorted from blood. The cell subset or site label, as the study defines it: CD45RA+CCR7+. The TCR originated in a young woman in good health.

CDR3 protein: CASRRQRSNQPQHF. The nucleotide sequence is TGTGCCAGCAGACGACAGAGAAGCAATCAGCCCCAGCATTTT. The rearrangement combines TRBV28 with TRBJ1-5; the best D guess is TRBD1, with 5 bases matching. At the junction V is shortened by 6 bases and J by 1 base, with 10 bases in between. CDR1 and CDR2, looked up from the germline V gene, are MDHEN and SYDVKM. The CDR3 holds 14 amino acids from the cysteine to the phenylalanine. Only the CDR3 portion is preserved as DNA: 42 bases, with reading frame beginning at the first base.